This TCR beta chain was profiled in a study of OX40 agonist ivuxolimab in advanced cancers. Using immunoSEQ multiplex PCR, the repertoire was profiled, and TCRdb retains in-frame clones only, with some absent. This sample has roughly 50,000 clones; roughly 90% occur once, and the top ten carry 10% to 15%. The CDR3 is 15 amino acids. Germline V gene data show CDR1 as LNHDA and CDR2 as SQIVND (reference sequence). The V gene lost 6 bases and the J gene lost 1 base, with 15 bases spanning the gap. The receptor was derived from an adult with an advanced solid tumor such as melanoma, head and neck, liver or kidney cancer. Specimen: CD4+ or CD8+ T cells sorted from blood, collected in a trial of the OX40 agonist ivuxolimab. The chain joins TRBV19 to TRBJ1-1, with a tentative D call TRBD1 (6 bases). The CDR3 sequence: CASSFARGGNTEAFF. The CDR3 nucleotides are TGTGCCAGTAGCTTTGCCAGAGGGGGGAACACTGAAGCTTTCTTT. The complete variable domain, with remaining parts taken from reference TRBV19 and TRBJ1-1, reads DGGITQSPKYLFRKEGQNVTLSCEQNLNHDAMYWYRQDPGQGLRLIYYSQIVNDFQKGDIAEGYSVSREKKESFPLTVTSAQKNPTAFYLCASSFARGGNTEAFFGQGTRLTVV.